Listed below are T cell receptor beta chains from one sample, sequenced in a study of PD-1 blockade in mismatch repair-deficient tumors. Sequenced by immunoSEQ multiplex PCR; TCRdb stores in-frame clones only, minus some. The sample has some 84,000 clones, approximately 84% seen once. The specimen comprised peripheral blood, sampled 12 weeks after starting pembrolizumab. The receptors were sampled from an adult with mismatch repair-deficient cancer. The CDR3 runs from the conserved cysteine through the conserved F or W. The D gene is left open where the match is weak. Some rows have no size entry. The others give once, few or many, or a class for an expanded clone.

TRBJ1-1	once	TRBV9	NA	TGTGCCAGCAGCTTCACAGGGAACACTGAAGCTTTCTTT	CASSFTGNTEAFF
TRBJ2-1	few	TRBV28	TRBD2	TGTGCCAGCAGTTTTAAGGCCAGTCCGGTATCTAGCGGGCGATGGAGTTACAATGAGCAGTTCTTC	CASSFKASPVSSGRWSYNEQFF
TRBJ2-5	NA	TRBV7-6	TRBD2	TGTGCCAGCAGCCTCGCCGGGACTAGCGTTGAGACCCAGTACTTC	CASSLAGTSVETQYF
TRBJ2-5	many	TRBV18	NA	TGTGCCAGCTCACCGGAGGGAAAGACCCAGTACTTC	CASSPEGKTQYF
TRBJ2-2	NA	TRBV6-1	NA	TGTGCCAGCAGTGAAATGATCGGCGGGACGGTCACCGGGGAGCTGTTTTTT	CASSEMIGGTVTGELFF
TRBJ2-7	once	TRBV27	TRBD2	TGTGCCAGCAGTCCTAACCAAGCCGGGACTAGCGGCTACGAGCAGTACTTC	CASSPNQAGTSGYEQYF
TRBJ2-1	NA	TRBV5-6	TRBD2	TGTGCCAGCAGCGCCCGACTAGCGGGAGGGTACAATGAGCAGTTCTTC	CASSARLAGGYNEQFF
TRBJ2-1	NA	TRBV5-1	NA	TGCGCCAGCAGCTTTGGTGGAGTGGACAATGAGCAGTTCTTC	CASSFGGVDNEQFF
TRBJ2-3	NA	TRBV7-3	TRBD2	TGTGCCAGCAGCTTAGGGTACTCGCGGGAGGGTGATACGCAGTATTTT	CASSLGYSREGDTQYF
TRBJ1-2	NA	TRBV15	TRBD1	TGTGCCACCAGCAGAGATTTAGGGGACAGTAACTATGGCTACACCTTC	CATSRDLGDSNYGYTF
TRBJ2-3	NA	TRBV11-2	TRBD2	TGTGCCAGCAGCCCCCTTAGCGGGAGGGCCACAGATACGCAGTATTTT	CASSPLSGRATDTQYF
TRBJ1-2	NA	TRBV15	NA	TGTGCCACCAGCTTAACCCAGGGCTATGGCTACACCTTC	CATSLTQGYGYTF
TRBJ2-7	few	TRBV7-9	TRBD1	TGTGCCAGCAGCTGGGGGACAGGGAACGAGCAGTACTTC	CASSWGTGNEQYF
TRBJ2-7	NA	TRBV5-5	NA	TGTGCCAGCAGCTTGGAGGGCGGACGCCCTTCCTACGAGCAGTACTTC	CASSLEGGRPSYEQYF
TRBJ2-7	few	TRBV5-1	TRBD1	TGCGCCAGCAGCTCCCGGGACAGCTCCTACGAGCAGTACTTC	CASSSRDSSYEQYF
TRBJ2-3	NA	TRBV2	TRBD2	TGTGCCAGCAGCAGCCCTAGCGGGGGGCGCACAGATACGCAGTATTTT	CASSSPSGGRTDTQYF
TRBJ1-1	NA	TRBV27	TRBD1	TGTGCCAGCAGTTGGGACAGGGACACTGAAGCTTTCTTT	CASSWDRDTEAFF
TRBJ1-1	NA	TRBV28	TRBD1	TGTGCCAGCCACACAGGGGGCGCCGTGGAAGCTTTCTTT	CASHTGGAVEAFF
TRBJ1-2	NA	TRBV19	TRBD1	TGTGCCAGTAGTATAGAGGTGACAGGGGGCGGCTACACCTTC	CASSIEVTGGGYTF